These T cell receptor beta chains were read from a single sample in a study of human T cells and chemical hapten exposure. TCRdb called the reads again in MiXCR, with one record for every CDR3 protein. The sample yields around 120,000 distinct CDR3 sequences, roughly 8.5% seen once. The sample was whole blood. These receptors were obtained from a human donor in good health. Some clones in this sample may be carry-over from other donors' samples. Both conserved end residues are part of each CDR3. Fields, in order: clone size, V gene, J gene, CDR3 protein. The listing skips clone size in some rows; elsewhere it reads once, few, many or a size class.

abundance: many
v_gene: TRBV6-5
j_gene: TRBJ1-1
CDR3aa: CASRNRGDTEAFF

abundance: few
v_gene: TRBV10-1
j_gene: TRBJ2-3
CDR3aa: CASSRADTQYF

abundance: .
v_gene: TRBV6-5
j_gene: TRBJ1-3
CDR3aa: CASSYSTAGDTIYF

abundance: few
v_gene: TRBV20-1
j_gene: TRBJ1-4
CDR3aa: CSATSWGTSREKLFF

abundance: .
v_gene: TRBV18
j_gene: TRBJ2-1
CDR3aa: CASSPTAASGSYNEQFF

abundance: many
v_gene: TRBV11-3
j_gene: TRBJ2-2
CDR3aa: CASSLADSYTGELFF

abundance: many
v_gene: TRBV2
j_gene: TRBJ1-1
CDR3aa: CASTTTKAFF

abundance: .
v_gene: TRBV10-2
j_gene: TRBJ2-2
CDR3aa: CASTPKRGGELFF

abundance: many
v_gene: TRBV6-6
j_gene: TRBJ1-5
CDR3aa: CASSPPQQFNQPQHF

abundance: few
v_gene: TRBV5-1
j_gene: TRBJ1-1
CDR3aa: CASSFFMSTEAFF

abundance: few
v_gene: TRBV6-1
j_gene: TRBJ2-4
CDR3aa: CASSRRGGNIQYF

abundance: .
v_gene: TRBV20-1
j_gene: TRBJ1-4
CDR3aa: CSAMTGVTNEKLFF

abundance: few
v_gene: TRBV7-2
j_gene: TRBJ2-1
CDR3aa: CASTPGGSVHEQFF

abundance: .
v_gene: TRBV4-2
j_gene: TRBJ1-3
CDR3aa: CASSQEGQGAYTIYF

abundance: few
v_gene: TRBV20-1
j_gene: TRBJ2-7
CDR3aa: CSASERGTVYEQYF

abundance: many
v_gene: TRBV5-1
j_gene: TRBJ1-1
CDR3aa: CASKNREGMNTEAFF

abundance: .
v_gene: TRBV12-3/TRBV12-4
j_gene: TRBJ2-7
CDR3aa: CASSLLGPSSYEQYF

abundance: few
v_gene: TRBV10-3
j_gene: TRBJ2-1
CDR3aa: CANSGTGGNEQFF

abundance: few
v_gene: TRBV13
j_gene: TRBJ2-7
CDR3aa: CASSLGQGTAYEQYF

abundance: many
v_gene: TRBV5-5
j_gene: TRBJ1-2
CDR3aa: CASSRGTFMNYGYTF

abundance: .
v_gene: TRBV4-1
j_gene: TRBJ2-7
CDR3aa: CASSELAGVTEQYF

abundance: .
v_gene: TRBV5-1
j_gene: TRBJ2-1
CDR3aa: CASSLGQYGDEQFF

abundance: .
v_gene: TRBV6-1
j_gene: TRBJ2-7
CDR3aa: CASRETLVYEQYF

abundance: few
v_gene: TRBV7-8
j_gene: TRBJ2-1
CDR3aa: CASSLRPRIAGGFNEQFF

abundance: few
v_gene: TRBV9
j_gene: TRBJ2-2
CDR3aa: CASRGQGGGELFF

abundance: many
v_gene: TRBV11-2
j_gene: TRBJ1-1
CDR3aa: CASSYPRTGGTEAFF

abundance: .
v_gene: TRBV7-2
j_gene: TRBJ2-2
CDR3aa: CASNKQRGRDGGELFF

abundance: many
v_gene: TRBV12-3/TRBV12-4
j_gene: TRBJ1-4
CDR3aa: CASRHHTGTGDEKLFF

abundance: .
v_gene: TRBV2
j_gene: TRBJ2-5
CDR3aa: CASSWGQETQYF

abundance: many
v_gene: TRBV30
j_gene: TRBJ2-5
CDR3aa: CAFPSSPTPQETQYF

abundance: few
v_gene: TRBV7-9
j_gene: TRBJ2-5
CDR3aa: CASSPRPTQETQYF

abundance: .
v_gene: TRBV18
j_gene: TRBJ1-1
CDR3aa: CASSPTKQGSTEAFF